The 27 T cell receptor beta chains presented below share a single source sample, sequenced in a study of T cell responses to AZD1222 COVID-19 vaccine. TCRdb's table, derived via immunoSEQ multiplex PCR, lists solely in-frame clones and lacks some. Here the sample spans 95,000 to 120,000 clones, more than 70% being singletons. Specimen: peripheral blood, collected 28 days after the second AZD1222 dose. The receptors come from an adult who received the AZD1222 COVID-19 vaccine.

The gene calls are TRBV24-1 and TRBJ2-6, with D possibly matching TRBD1 (6 bases). Trimming shortened V by 9 bases and J by 0 bases, and 11 bases separated the two germline ends. This CDR3 spans 15 amino acids. Per the germline V gene, CDR1 is KGHDR and CDR2 is SFDVKD. In DNA, the CDR3 is TGTGCCACCGGGACACGAGACTCTGGGGCCAACGTCCTGACTTTC. It codes for CATGTRDSGANVLTF.

The chain combines TRBV27 with TRBJ1-5, with a tentative D call TRBD1 (6 bases). Germline V lookup: CDR1 MNHEY, CDR2 SMNVEV (reference sequence). Trimming took 4 bases from V and 3 from J, leaving 16 bases between them. The CDR3 length is 16 residues. This CDR3 is CASSSLRDRINQPQHF. DNA for the CDR3: TGTGCCAGCAGTTCCTTAAGAGACAGGATCAATCAGCCCCAGCATTTT.

Here the CDR3 reads CATRIQGGDEQYF. Written as DNA, the CDR3 is TGTGCCACCAGGATACAGGGAGGGGACGAGCAGTACTTC. The gene calls are TRBV15 and TRBJ2-7, with D perhaps TRBD2 (7 bases). Germline V CDR1 and CDR2: LNHNV, YYDKDF (reference sequence). The CDR3 sequence is 13 residues long. The V gene lost 6 bases and the J gene lost 5 bases, with 14 bases spanning the gap.

The chain employs TRBV19 and TRBJ1-4; perhaps TRBD1 as D (5 bases). Germline CDR1 and CDR2: LNHDA and SQIVND (reference sequence). The V end lost 5 bases, the J end lost 7 bases, and 14 bases lay between the germline ends. The CDR3 sequence is 14 residues long. This chain's CDR3 is CASSWGVTAEKLFF. For the CDR3, the DNA is TGTGCCAGTAGTTGGGGGGTAACGGCTGAAAAACTGTTTTTT.

V usage is TRBV7-2 and J usage is TRBJ2-1; D is unresolved. Germline V lookup: CDR1 SGHTA, CDR2 FQGNSA. The CDR3 runs 14 residues. V shed 1 base and J shed 1 base, with 5 bases lying between them. This chain's CDR3 is CASSLDGSYNEQFF. The CDR3, as DNA: TGTGCCAGCAGCTTAGACGGGTCCTACAATGAGCAGTTCTTC.

For this clone: This specimen includes other DNA sequences encoding the same CDR3. This chain's CDR3 is CASSYLRDTEAFF. As DNA, the CDR3 is TGTGCCAGCAGTTACCTCAGGGACACTGAAGCTTTCTTT. V is TRBV6-2 or TRBV6-3 and J is TRBJ1-1; D is possibly TRBD1 (5 bases). Trimming took off 2 bases at V and 3 bases at J, with 7 bases between the two ends. The CDR3 has 13 amino acids. The germline V gene has CDR1 MNHEY and CDR2 SVGEGT.

This clone occurred a few times. The chain has TRBV9 and TRBJ2-5; TRBD2 is a possible D gene (6 bases). This CDR3 is 14 amino acids long. The V gene lost 1 base and the J gene lost 5 bases, with 12 bases spanning the gap. Germline V CDR1 and CDR2: SGDLS, YYNGEE. CDR3 coding DNA: TGTGCCAGCAGCGTATACGGGGGTTTGGAGACCCAGTACTTC. Residues: CASSVYGGLETQYF.

The V and J genes are TRBV25-1 and TRBJ1-2; D ambiguous. The CDR3 extends over 17 amino acids. Trimming stripped 3 bases from V and 3 bases from J, with 20 bases between. CDR1 and CDR2 from the germline V gene are MGHDK and SYGVNS. The CDR3 sequence: CASSDHSVPGEHYGYTF. For the CDR3, the DNA is TGTGCCAGCAGTGACCACTCCGTTCCTGGGGAACACTATGGCTACACCTTC.

The chain has TRBV24-1 and TRBJ1-3, with D unclear. Trimming took off 3 bases at V and 1 base at J, with 9 bases between the two ends. Germline assignment: CDR1 KGHDR and CDR2 SFDVKD. The CDR3 runs to 15 residues. CDR3 DNA: TGTGCCACCAGTGATGGTCAGTTTTCTGGAAACACCATATATTTT. It encodes CATSDGQFSGNTIYF.

Comment on this clone: The junction does not match germline at one end; this may be a read error. The rearrangement links TRBV6-1 to TRBJ2-1; TRBD2 agrees at 11 bases. Per the germline V gene, CDR1 is MNHNS and CDR2 is SASEGT. The CDR3 length is 15 residues. The CDR3 sequence: CASREGLAGYNEQFF. The CDR3 DNA is TGTGCCAGCAGGGAAGGACTAGCGGGCTACAATGAGCAGTTCTTC.

This sequence joins TRBV27 and TRBJ2-4; D remains ambiguous. The CDR3 contains 15 residues. Germline V gene data show CDR1 as MNHEY and CDR2 as SMNVEV (reference sequence). Trimming shortened V by 2 bases and J by 4 bases, and 12 bases separated the two germline ends. The CDR3 DNA is TGTGCCAGCAGTTTAGGGTGGATGAAGAAAAACATTCAGTACTTC. It encodes CASSLGWMKKNIQYF.

The chain uses TRBV5-1 and TRBJ1-3; D possibly corresponds to TRBD1 (5 bases). CDR3 length equals 18 residues. Germline V CDR1 and CDR2: SGHRS, YFSETQ. Trimming pared 4 bases from V and 2 bases from J, leaving 22 bases between. CDR3 nucleotide sequence: TGCGCCAGCAGCCTCCGCCCCCCGGGGCCAAATACTGGAAACACCATATATTTT. Translation: CASSLRPPGPNTGNTIYF.

CDR3 sequence reads: CASSENGGGNQPQHF. The DNA of the CDR3 is TGTGCCAGCAGTGAAAATGGCGGGGGCAATCAGCCCCAGCATTTT. The chain combines TRBV2 with TRBJ1-5, with unresolved D. The CDR3 runs to 15 residues. Germline V gene lookup returns CDR1 SNHLY and CDR2 FYNNEI. Trimming left V 2 bases short and J 2 bases short, with 10 bases between.

This chain uses TRBV28 with TRBJ1-6; D is unclear. With 3 bases removed from V and 14 bases from J, the gap between germline ends came to 11 bases. CDR1 is MDHEN and CDR2 is SYDVKM in the germline V gene. This CDR3 comprises 12 residues. DNA for the CDR3: TGTGCCAGCAGTTTGGGTTATTCTGCCCTCCACTTT. Translated: CASSLGYSALHF.

The genes are TRBV14 and TRBJ2-5; D might be TRBD1 or TRBD2, each matching 5 bases. The germline CDR1 and CDR2 sequences are SGHDN and FVKESK. Trimming removed 1 base from V and 5 bases from J, with 11 bases in between. This CDR3 is 14 amino acids long. The DNA for the CDR3 is TGTGCCAGCAGCCAAGCGTGGGGGTTGGAGACCCAGTACTTC. Encoded protein: CASSQAWGLETQYF.

This clone appeared once. The chain recombines TRBV7-2 with TRBJ1-1; D gene uncertain. Between the trimmed V and J ends, which lost 5 bases and 0 bases, there was a span of 10 bases. Germline V gene data show CDR1 as SGHTA and CDR2 as FQGNSA. This CDR3 contains 14 residues. DNA for the CDR3: TGTGCCAGCAGCGCGGACCGGCTGAACACTGAAGCTTTCTTT. It translates to CASSADRLNTEAFF.

As regards this clone: Within the sample, other DNA sequences also encode this same CDR3. This sequence joins TRBV5-4 and TRBJ2-1; D gene uncertain. Germline CDR1 is SGHNT and CDR2 is YYREEE (reference sequence). The CDR3 contains 12 residues. Trimming took off 0 bases at V and 10 bases at J, with 8 bases between the two ends. The CDR3 protein is CASSLDSNEQFF. The CDR3 DNA reads TGTGCCAGCAGCTTGGACAGTAACGAGCAGTTCTTC.

The V call is TRBV15, the J call TRBJ1-5, with D tentatively TRBD1 (5 bases). Trimming removed 0 bases from V and 1 base from J, with 7 bases in between. CDR1 is LNHNV and CDR2 is YYDKDF in the germline V gene (reference sequence). This CDR3 has 15 residues. The CDR3 sequence is CATSRDKGSNQPQHF. CDR3 DNA sequence: TGTGCCACCAGCAGAGACAAGGGGAGCAATCAGCCCCAGCATTTT.

The chain joins TRBV19 to TRBJ1-3, with D possibly being TRBD1 (6 bases). Trimming stripped 2 bases from V and 0 bases from J, with 8 bases between. Germline V gene lookup returns CDR1 LNHDA and CDR2 SQIVND (reference sequence). This CDR3 region has 15 residues. In nucleotides, the CDR3 is TGTGCCAGTAGTATACCGACAGGCTCTGGAAACACCATATATTTT. As protein: CASSIPTGSGNTIYF.

This clone came up once. The chain is built from TRBV7-8 and TRBJ1-6; D possibly corresponds to TRBD1 (5 bases). Germline loops: CDR1 SGHVS, CDR2 FQNEAQ. The V and J ends lost 2 bases and 10 bases respectively, with 12 bases between them. The CDR3 spans 14 residues. DNA for the CDR3: TGTGCCAGCAGCTTAACGGGGGTTGGCTCACCCCTCCACTTT. Translation gives CASSLTGVGSPLHF. The entire variable domain, with the rest obtained from reference TRBV7-8 and TRBJ1-6, is as follows: GAGVSQSPRYKVAKRGQDVALRCDPISGHVSLFWYQQALGQGPEFLTYFQNEAQLDKSGLPSDRFFAERPEGSVSTLKIQRTQQEDSAVYLCASSLTGVGSPLHFGNGTRLTVT.

The gene calls are TRBV18 and TRBJ2-2; tentative D call: TRBD1 (5 bases). The CDR3 runs to 15 residues. The V end lost 2 bases, the J end lost 4 bases, and 11 bases lay between the germline ends. Per the germline V gene, CDR1 is KGHSH and CDR2 is LQKENI. CDR3 sequence: CASSPLGVSTGELFF. CDR3 nucleotides: TGTGCCAGCTCACCATTAGGGGTTTCCACCGGGGAGCTGTTTTTT.

This sequence joins TRBV27 and TRBJ2-2; 12 positions agree with TRBD1. The CDR3 totals 16 residues. Germline assignment: CDR1 MNHEY and CDR2 SMNVEV (reference sequence). Losses at the gene ends were 3 bases for V and 6 bases for J; bases not matched to a gene: 5. The CDR3 sequence is CASSFVWDRGPGELFF. The CDR3 nucleotides are TGTGCCAGCAGTTTTGTGTGGGACAGGGGGCCCGGGGAGCTGTTTTTT.

DNA of the CDR3: TGTGCCAGCAGCTCGTGGCGGGGGGAGGGGCGCGGCAATGAGCAGTTCTTC. This gives the protein CASSSWRGEGRGNEQFF. V gene TRBV5-6 combines with J gene TRBJ2-1; 8 positions agree with TRBD2. V was pared by 3 bases and J by 6 bases, with 14 bases of the junction left unmatched. The germline gives CDR1 SGHDT, CDR2 YYEEEE. The length of the CDR3 is 17 residues.

V is TRBV6-1 and J is TRBJ1-3; the D is unclear. V gave up 0 bases and J gave up 0 bases, with 9 bases separating them. The CDR3 runs to 16 residues. Germline V CDR1 and CDR2: MNHNS, SASEGT. The DNA for the CDR3 is TGTGCCAGCAGTGAAGCTTGGCGGCTCTCTGGAAACACCATATATTTT. Amino acids: CASSEAWRLSGNTIYF.

The V and J genes are TRBV6-5 and TRBJ2-2; D is unresolved. Trimming left V 5 bases short and J 0 bases short, with 7 bases between. From germline, CDR1 is MNHEY and CDR2 SVGAGI. CDR3 length: 14 amino acids. CDR3: CASSSVPNTGELFF. CDR3 in DNA: TGTGCCAGCAGTAGCGTCCCGAACACCGGGGAGCTGTTTTTT.

This clone was counted a single time. The chain couples TRBV9 to TRBJ2-5; D tentatively fits TRBD1 or TRBD2 (5 bases each). Trimming took off 0 bases at V and 5 bases at J, with 17 bases between the two ends. CDR1 and CDR2 from the germline V gene are SGDLS and YYNGEE. CDR3 size: 16 residues. The CDR3 protein is CASSVGAGSRWETQYF. The CDR3 region has the DNA TGTGCCAGCAGCGTAGGAGCAGGGAGCCGCTGGGAGACCCAGTACTTC.

The chain joins TRBV19 to TRBJ1-5; D gene ambiguous. V lost 6 bases and J 1 base, leaving 13 bases between the germline ends. Looked up from germline, CDR1 is LNHDA and CDR2 is SQIVND (reference sequence). The CDR3 loop spans 15 amino acids. CDR3 region: CASSTTESSNQPQHF. The CDR3 DNA reads TGTGCCAGTAGCACCACAGAATCGAGCAATCAGCCCCAGCATTTT.